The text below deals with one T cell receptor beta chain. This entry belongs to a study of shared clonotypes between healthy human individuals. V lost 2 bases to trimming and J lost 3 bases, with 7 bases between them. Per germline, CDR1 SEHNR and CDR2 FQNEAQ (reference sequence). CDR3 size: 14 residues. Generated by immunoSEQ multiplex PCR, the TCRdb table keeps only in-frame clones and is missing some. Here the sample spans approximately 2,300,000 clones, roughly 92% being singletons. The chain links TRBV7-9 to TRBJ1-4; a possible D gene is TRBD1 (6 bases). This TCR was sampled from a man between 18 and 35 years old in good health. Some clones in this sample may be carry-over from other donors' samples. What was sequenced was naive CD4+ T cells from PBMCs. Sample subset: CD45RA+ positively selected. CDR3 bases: TGTGCCAGCAGCTTACCAGGGGCTAATGAAAAACTGTTTTTT. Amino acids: CASSLPGANEKLFF.